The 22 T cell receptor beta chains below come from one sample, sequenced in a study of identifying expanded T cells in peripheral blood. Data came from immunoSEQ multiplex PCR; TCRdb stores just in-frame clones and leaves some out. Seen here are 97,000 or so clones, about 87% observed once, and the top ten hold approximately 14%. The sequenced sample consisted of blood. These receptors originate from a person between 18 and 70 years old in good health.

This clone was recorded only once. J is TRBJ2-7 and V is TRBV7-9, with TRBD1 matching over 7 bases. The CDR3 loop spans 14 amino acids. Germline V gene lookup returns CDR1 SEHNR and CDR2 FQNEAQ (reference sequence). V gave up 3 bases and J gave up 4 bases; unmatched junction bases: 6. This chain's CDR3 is CASSLEQGIYEQYF. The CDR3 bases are TGTGCCAGCAGCTTGGAACAGGGGATTTACGAGCAGTACTTC.

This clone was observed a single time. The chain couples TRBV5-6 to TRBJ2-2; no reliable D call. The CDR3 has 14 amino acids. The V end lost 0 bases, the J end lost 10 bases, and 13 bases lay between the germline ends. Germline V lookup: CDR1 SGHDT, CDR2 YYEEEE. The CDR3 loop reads CASSLGNPPEELFF. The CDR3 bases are TGTGCCAGCAGCTTGGGAAACCCCCCGGAGGAGCTGTTTTTT.

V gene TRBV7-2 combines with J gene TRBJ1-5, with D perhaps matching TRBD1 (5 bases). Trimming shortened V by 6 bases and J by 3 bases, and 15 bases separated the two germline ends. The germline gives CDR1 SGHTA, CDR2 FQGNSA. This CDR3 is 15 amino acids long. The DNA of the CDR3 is TGTGCCAGCAGTTATTCCGGGACCGACAATCAGCCCCAGCATTTT. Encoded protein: CASSYSGTDNQPQHF.

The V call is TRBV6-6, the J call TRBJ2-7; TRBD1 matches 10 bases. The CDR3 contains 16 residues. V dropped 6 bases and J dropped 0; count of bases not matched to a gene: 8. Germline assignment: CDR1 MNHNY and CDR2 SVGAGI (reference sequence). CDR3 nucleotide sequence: TGTGCCAGCAGGACAGGGGGCTTTTCAATCTCCTACGAGCAGTACTTC. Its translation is CASRTGGFSISYEQYF.

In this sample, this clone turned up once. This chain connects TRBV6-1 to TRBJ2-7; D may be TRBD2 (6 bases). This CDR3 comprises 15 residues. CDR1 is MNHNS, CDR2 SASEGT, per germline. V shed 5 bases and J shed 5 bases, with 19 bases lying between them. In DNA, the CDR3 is TGTGCCAGCAGTAATGTTCGAGGTAGCGGAGACGAGCAGTACTTC. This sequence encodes CASSNVRGSGDEQYF.

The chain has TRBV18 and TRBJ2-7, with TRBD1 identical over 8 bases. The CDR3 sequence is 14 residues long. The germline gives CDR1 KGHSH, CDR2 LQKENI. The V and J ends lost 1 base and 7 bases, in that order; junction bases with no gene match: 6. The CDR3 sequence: CASSPQGQVYEQYF. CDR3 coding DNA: TGTGCCAGCTCACCACAGGGACAGGTTTATGAGCAGTACTTC.

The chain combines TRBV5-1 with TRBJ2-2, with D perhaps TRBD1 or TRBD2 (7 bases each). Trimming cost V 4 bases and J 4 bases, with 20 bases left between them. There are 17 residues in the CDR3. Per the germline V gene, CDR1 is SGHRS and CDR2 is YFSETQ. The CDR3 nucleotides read TGCGCCAGCAGCCCCCGGGGAGGGGGCGTAAGCACCGGGGAGCTGTTTTTT. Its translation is CASSPRGGGVSTGELFF.

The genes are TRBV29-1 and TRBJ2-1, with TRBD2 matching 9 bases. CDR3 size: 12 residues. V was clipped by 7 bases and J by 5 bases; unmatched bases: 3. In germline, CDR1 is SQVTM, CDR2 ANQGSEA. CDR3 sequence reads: CSETSGNNEQFF. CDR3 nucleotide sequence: TGCAGCGAGACTAGCGGAAACAATGAGCAGTTCTTC.

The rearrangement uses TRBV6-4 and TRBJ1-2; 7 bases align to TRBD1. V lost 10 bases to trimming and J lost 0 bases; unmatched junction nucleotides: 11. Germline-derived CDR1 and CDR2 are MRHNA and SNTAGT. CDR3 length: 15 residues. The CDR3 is CATPGTEISNYGYTF. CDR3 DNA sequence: TGTGCCACCCCCGGGACAGAAATTTCTAACTATGGCTACACCTTC.

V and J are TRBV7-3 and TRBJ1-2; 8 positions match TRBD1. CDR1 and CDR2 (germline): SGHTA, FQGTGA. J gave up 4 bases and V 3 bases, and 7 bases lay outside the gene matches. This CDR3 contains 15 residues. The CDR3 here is CASSLGQVLVYGYTF. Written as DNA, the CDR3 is TGTGCCAGCAGCTTGGGACAGGTCCTTGTCTATGGCTACACCTTC.

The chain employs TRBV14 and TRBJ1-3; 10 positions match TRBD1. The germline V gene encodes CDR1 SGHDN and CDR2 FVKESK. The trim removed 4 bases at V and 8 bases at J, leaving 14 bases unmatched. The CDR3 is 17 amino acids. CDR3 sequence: CASSPGQGSIRPDTIYF. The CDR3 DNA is TGTGCCAGCAGCCCGGGACAGGGGTCTATTAGGCCCGACACCATATATTTT.

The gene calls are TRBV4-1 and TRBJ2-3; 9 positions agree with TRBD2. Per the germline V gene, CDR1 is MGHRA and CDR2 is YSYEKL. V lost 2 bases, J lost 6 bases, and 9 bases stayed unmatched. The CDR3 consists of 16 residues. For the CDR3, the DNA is TGCGCCAGCAGCCAACAGGGTGCGGGAGGGCCGGATACGCAGTATTTT. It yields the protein CASSQQGAGGPDTQYF.

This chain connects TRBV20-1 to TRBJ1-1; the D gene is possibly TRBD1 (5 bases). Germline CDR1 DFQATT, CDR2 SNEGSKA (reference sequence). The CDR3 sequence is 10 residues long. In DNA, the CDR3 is TGCAGGCCCTGGGGGGCTGAAGCTTTCTTT. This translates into CRPWGAEAFF.

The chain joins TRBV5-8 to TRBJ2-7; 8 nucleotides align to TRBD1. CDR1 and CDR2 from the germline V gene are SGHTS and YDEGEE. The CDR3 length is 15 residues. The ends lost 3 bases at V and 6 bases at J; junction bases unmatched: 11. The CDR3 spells CASSYHQGARSEQYF. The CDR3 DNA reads TGTGCCAGCAGCTACCACCAGGGGGCTCGTTCCGAGCAGTACTTC.

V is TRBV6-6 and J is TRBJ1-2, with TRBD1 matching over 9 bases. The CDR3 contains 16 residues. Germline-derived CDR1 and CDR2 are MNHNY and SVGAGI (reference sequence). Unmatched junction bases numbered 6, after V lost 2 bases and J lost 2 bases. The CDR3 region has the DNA TGTGCCAGCAGTTACAGGGACAGGGATGCAAACTATGGCTACACCTTC. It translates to CASSYRDRDANYGYTF.

CDR3 bases: TGTGCCATCAGATCACAGGGGCCTAATGAAAAACTGTTTTTT. Translated: CAIRSQGPNEKLFF. The J gene is TRBJ1-4, the V gene TRBV6-1, with 7 bases that match TRBD1. The CDR3 contains 14 residues. Trimming at V came to 10 bases and at J to 3 bases, leaving 8 bases not matched to a gene. Per germline, CDR1 MNHNS and CDR2 SASEGT.

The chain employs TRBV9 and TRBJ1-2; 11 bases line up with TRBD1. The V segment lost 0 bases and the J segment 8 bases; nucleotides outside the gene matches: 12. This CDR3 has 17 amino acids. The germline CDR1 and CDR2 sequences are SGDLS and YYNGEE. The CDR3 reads CASSVELGPGQGGGYTF. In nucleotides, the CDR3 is TGTGCCAGCAGCGTAGAGCTCGGCCCGGGACAGGGGGGAGGCTACACCTTC.

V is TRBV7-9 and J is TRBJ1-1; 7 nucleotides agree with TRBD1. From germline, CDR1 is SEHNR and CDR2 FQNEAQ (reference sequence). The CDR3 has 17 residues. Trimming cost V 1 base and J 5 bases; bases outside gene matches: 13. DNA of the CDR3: TGTGCCAGCAGCTTAGAAGGGGTGACAGGGTGGGAAACTGAAGCTTTCTTT. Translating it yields CASSLEGVTGWETEAFF.

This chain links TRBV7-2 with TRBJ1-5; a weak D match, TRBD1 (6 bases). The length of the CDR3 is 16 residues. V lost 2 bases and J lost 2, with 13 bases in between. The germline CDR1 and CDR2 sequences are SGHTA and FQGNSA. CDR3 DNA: TGTGCCAGCAGCTTAAGGGCAGGGGATGGCAATCAGCCCCAGCATTTT. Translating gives CASSLRAGDGNQPQHF. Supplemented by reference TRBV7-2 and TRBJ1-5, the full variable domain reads GAGVSQSPSNKVTEKGKDVELRCDPISGHTALYWYRQSLGQGLEFLIYFQGNSAPDKSGLPSDRFSAERTGGSVSTLTIQRTQQEDSAVYLCASSLRAGDGNQPQHFGDGTRLSIL.

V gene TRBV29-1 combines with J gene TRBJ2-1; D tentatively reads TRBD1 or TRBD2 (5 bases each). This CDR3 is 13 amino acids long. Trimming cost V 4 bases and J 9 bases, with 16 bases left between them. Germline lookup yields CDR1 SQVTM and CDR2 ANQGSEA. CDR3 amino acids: CSVAGKRVSEQFF. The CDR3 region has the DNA TGCAGCGTTGCAGGGAAGAGGGTGAGTGAGCAGTTCTTC.

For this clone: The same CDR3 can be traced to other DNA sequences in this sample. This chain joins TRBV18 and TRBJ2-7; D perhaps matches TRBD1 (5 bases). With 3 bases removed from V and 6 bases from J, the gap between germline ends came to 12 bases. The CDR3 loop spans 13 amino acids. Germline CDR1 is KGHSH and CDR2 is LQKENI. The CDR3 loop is CASSPIREGEQYF. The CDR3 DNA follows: TGTGCCAGCTCACCGATCAGGGAAGGCGAGCAGTACTTC.

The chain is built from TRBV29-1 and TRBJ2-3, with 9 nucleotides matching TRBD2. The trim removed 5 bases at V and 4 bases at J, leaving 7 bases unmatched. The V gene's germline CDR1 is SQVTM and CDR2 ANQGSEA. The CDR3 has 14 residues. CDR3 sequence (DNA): TGCAGCGTTAAGACTAGCGGTGTGGCAGATACGCAGTATTTT. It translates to CSVKTSGVADTQYF.